These 17 T cell receptor beta chains were all obtained from the same sample, sequenced in a study of blood T cell repertoires in COVID-19. Clones were read by immunoSEQ multiplex PCR, and TCRdb kept only the in-frame ones, dropping some. The sample contains 40,000 or so clones, approximately 74% of which appear only once. Source material: peripheral blood. These receptors all come from a man aged 70 or older with COVID-19, enrolled during active disease.

This sequence joins TRBV11-1 and TRBJ2-2; TRBD2 aligns across 7 bases. V lost 5 bases, J lost 7 bases, and 7 bases stayed unmatched. The CDR3 runs 14 residues. The germline V gene encodes CDR1 SGHAT and CDR2 FQDESV (reference sequence). The CDR3 nucleotides read TGTGCCAGCAGCATTAAAACGGGAGGCGGGGAGCTGTTTTTT. Its protein is CASSIKTGGGELFF.

The chain carries TRBV6-2 or TRBV6-3 and TRBJ2-3, with 12 bases aligning to TRBD2. Losses at the gene ends were 2 bases for V and 4 bases for J; bases not matched to a gene: 1. CDR1 and CDR2 (germline): MNHEY, SVGEGT. The length of the CDR3 is 15 residues. This CDR3 is CASSYLAGGADTQYF. For the CDR3, the DNA is TGTGCCAGCAGTTACCTAGCGGGAGGGGCAGATACGCAGTATTTT.

V usage is TRBV9 and J usage is TRBJ2-1, with a possible D match to TRBD2 (6 bases). Germline V gives CDR1 SGDLS, CDR2 YYNGEE. This CDR3 spans 16 amino acids. Trimming took 4 bases from V and 0 from J, leaving 14 bases between them. CDR3 sequence (DNA): TGTGCCAGCAGCCGTGCCGGGACTGCCTCCTACAATGAGCAGTTCTTC. It specifies CASSRAGTASYNEQFF.

In this sample, this clone turned up once. The chain joins TRBV30 to TRBJ1-5, with 8 bases identical to TRBD1. The junction had 6 bases not matched to a gene; V was cut back by 1 base and J by 1 base. The CDR3 has 16 residues. The germline V gene encodes CDR1 GTSNPN and CDR2 SVGIG (reference sequence). The CDR3 reads CAWSGKRTGSNQPQHF. The CDR3 DNA follows: TGTGCCTGGAGTGGAAAAAGGACAGGGAGCAATCAGCCCCAGCATTTT.

This clone was seen a single time. V is TRBV19 and J is TRBJ1-1; D is possibly TRBD1 (5 bases). CDR1 LNHDA and CDR2 SQIVND come from the germline V gene (reference sequence). The CDR3 is made up of 14 amino acids. The V gene lost 4 bases and the J gene lost 8 bases, with 17 bases spanning the gap. The CDR3 protein is CASSRGQTLIEAFF. For the CDR3, the DNA is TGTGCCAGTAGTAGAGGACAAACACTTATAGAAGCTTTCTTT.

This clone is labeled medium-sized. V usage is TRBV7-2 and J usage is TRBJ1-3; maybe TRBD1 (5 bases). Trimming removed 8 bases from V and 2 bases from J, with 13 bases in between. This CDR3 has 14 residues. Per germline, CDR1 SGHTA and CDR2 FQGNSA. The CDR3 nucleotides read TGTGCCAGCGCACAGTCGGGGGCTGGAAACACCATATATTTT. The encoded protein is CASAQSGAGNTIYF.

V and J are TRBV18 and TRBJ1-1; perhaps TRBD1 as D (5 bases). Germline values: CDR1 KGHSH, CDR2 LQKENI. CDR3 length: 15 amino acids. Trimming stripped 4 bases from V and 1 base from J, with 13 bases between. CDR3 residues: CASSQSTVQNTEAFF. In nucleotides, the CDR3 is TGTGCCAGCTCACAATCGACAGTTCAGAACACTGAAGCTTTCTTT.

This chain links TRBV19 with TRBJ2-5; the D gene is possibly TRBD1 (6 bases). The CDR3 extends over 12 amino acids. The V end lost 6 bases, the J end lost 4 bases, and 9 bases lay between the germline ends. Germline CDR1 and CDR2: LNHDA and SQIVND (reference sequence). CDR3 sequence reads: CASRDRIETQYF. The CDR3, as DNA: TGTGCCAGTAGAGACAGGATAGAGACCCAGTACTTC.

CDR3 region: CASSHRGRDEQYF. DNA for the CDR3: TGTGCCAGCAGCCACAGGGGGCGGGACGAGCAGTACTTC. V usage is TRBV3-1 (or the pseudogene TRBV3-2) and J usage is TRBJ2-7; 8 bases are a match to TRBD1. Unmatched junction bases numbered 3, after V lost 3 bases and J lost 5 bases. The CDR3 spans 13 residues. Germline CDR1 and CDR2: LGHDT and YNNKEL (reference sequence).

CDR3 region: CASSVVQTGNQPQHF. The CDR3 DNA reads TGTGCCAGCAGTGTCGTACAGACCGGCAATCAGCCCCAGCATTTT. The gene calls are TRBV2 and TRBJ1-5, with unresolved D. Trimming removed 4 bases from V and 2 bases from J, with 12 bases in between. This CDR3 region has 15 residues. CDR1 and CDR2 from the germline V gene are SNHLY and FYNNEI.

The rearrangement uses TRBV7-9 and TRBJ1-1, with 8 bases that match TRBD1. CDR1 is SEHNR, CDR2 FQNEAQ, per germline (reference sequence). The CDR3 runs to 15 residues. The ends lost 5 bases at V and 1 base at J; junction bases unmatched: 6. The CDR3 region has the DNA TGTGCCAGCAGCAAAGGACAGGGAACGAACACTGAAGCTTTCTTT. Translation: CASSKGQGTNTEAFF.

This chain joins TRBV5-8 and TRBJ2-4, with D unclear. V dropped 4 bases and J dropped 7 bases, with 15 bases sitting between them. The CDR3 loop spans 14 amino acids. CDR1 and CDR2 from the germline V gene are SGHTS and YDEGEE. The CDR3 reads CASSPEDFANIQYF. The CDR3 nucleotides read TGTGCCAGCAGCCCAGAAGACTTTGCGAACATTCAGTACTTC.

This chain connects TRBV28 to TRBJ1-1; D is undetermined. Germline lookup yields CDR1 MDHEN and CDR2 SYDVKM. The V gene lost 5 bases and the J gene lost 3 bases, with 13 bases spanning the gap. This CDR3 is 14 amino acids long. The CDR3 DNA follows: TGTGCCAGCAGTCCTTTCAGGTTATACACTGAAGCTTTCTTT. It codes for CASSPFRLYTEAFF.

This clone is a singleton in its sample. J is TRBJ1-2 and V is TRBV9; D might be TRBD1 (6 bases). Looked up from germline, CDR1 is SGDLS and CDR2 is YYNGEE. The germline V and J ends were trimmed by 3 bases and 0 bases, with 9 bases remaining between them. CDR3 size: 14 residues. In nucleotides, the CDR3 is TGTGCCAGCAGCGCAGGGGATGCTAACTATGGCTACACCTTC. Amino acid sequence: CASSAGDANYGYTF.

In its sample, this clone was seen a few times. The CDR3 sequence is CASRAGWDTQYF. CDR3 nucleotide sequence: TGTGCCAGTCGGGCAGGGTGGGATACGCAGTATTTT. This chain uses TRBV19 with TRBJ2-3, with D possibly being TRBD1 (5 bases). Germline lookup yields CDR1 LNHDA and CDR2 SQIVND (reference sequence). V lost 8 bases, J lost 6 bases, and 12 bases lay in between. This CDR3 has 12 amino acids. Full variable domain (rest looked up from reference TRBV19 and TRBJ2-3): DGGITQSPKYLFRKEGQNVTLSCEQNLNHDAMYWYRQDPGQGLRLIYYSQIVNDFQKGDIAEGYSVSREKKESFPLTVTSAQKNPTAFYLCASRAGWDTQYFGPGTRLTVL.

The rearrangement uses TRBV28 and TRBJ1-6; D remains unclear. The germline CDR1 and CDR2 sequences are MDHEN and SYDVKM. The CDR3 is made up of 12 amino acids. Deletions cut 7 bases from V and 9 bases from J, with 10 bases between. The CDR3 is CASTPGSSPLHF. CDR3 coding DNA: TGTGCCAGCACCCCCGGTAGTTCACCCCTCCACTTT.

This clone has a handful of counts. CDR3 DNA sequence: TGCGCCAGCAGCCAAAAGGACTCACCCTCGCTCGCTGAAGCTTTCTTT. It is translated as CASSQKDSPSLAEAFF. V gene TRBV4-1 combines with J gene TRBJ1-1; D remains ambiguous. V was cut by 2 bases and J by 6 bases, with 19 bases left in between. Germline CDR1 MGHRA, CDR2 YSYEKL. There are 16 residues in the CDR3.